The 26 T cell receptor beta chains listed next were all sequenced from one sample in a study of patients and donors after allogeneic stem cell transplantation. Each CDR3 protein is one row after TCRdb ran MiXCR on the RT-PCR reads. The sample contains 70,000 or so distinct CDR3 sequences, less than 30% of which appear only once. The source material was blood, either unsorted or a sorted T cell fraction (not recorded which). The receptors originated from a human donor who was either an allogeneic HSCT recipient or a stem cell or donor lymphocyte infusion donor (not recorded which). It is not recorded whose cells these are; they may come from a transplant donor.

The chain carries TRBV24-1 and TRBJ2-2; no reliable D call. The CDR3 is 16 residues long. V lost 3 bases and J 2 bases, leaving 12 bases between the germline ends. Germline values: CDR1 KGHDR, CDR2 SFDVKD. The CDR3 sequence is CATSDPSERNTGELFF. As DNA, the CDR3 is TGTGCCACCAGTGATCCAAGCGAGAGAAACACCGGGGAGCTGTTTTTT.

This clonotype has a handful of counts. The rearrangement uses TRBV7-2 and TRBJ2-1; TRBD2 is a possible D gene (6 bases). The CDR3 contains 12 residues. Trimming removed 6 bases at V and 7 bases at J, with 10 bases between. Per germline, CDR1 SGHTA and CDR2 FQGNSA. This chain's CDR3 is CASSSGGNEQFF. For the CDR3, the DNA is TGTGCCAGCAGTTCAGGAGGGAATGAGCAGTTCTTC.

V gene TRBV25-1 combines with J gene TRBJ2-2; TRBD1 or TRBD2 may be the D gene (5 bases each). The germline V gene has CDR1 MGHDK and CDR2 SYGVNS. Trimming removed 5 bases at V and 6 bases at J, with 10 bases between. The length of the CDR3 is 13 residues. Here the CDR3 reads CASSPGLSGELFF. The CDR3 DNA sequence: TGTGCCAGCAGTCCGGGGCTTTCCGGGGAGCTGTTTTTT.

CDR3 nucleotide sequence: TGCGCCAGCAGCTTGGGAGGAGGGGAAGAGACCCAGTACTTC. This gives the protein CASSLGGGEETQYF. The rearrangement links TRBV5-1 to TRBJ2-5; D may be TRBD2 (6 bases). Per germline, CDR1 SGHRS and CDR2 YFSETQ. The CDR3 has 14 residues. Trimming cost V 0 bases and J 3 bases, with 9 bases left between them.

This clonotype was detected a few times. V gene TRBV29-1 combines with J gene TRBJ2-7; perhaps TRBD1 as D (5 bases). The V gene's germline CDR1 is SQVTM and CDR2 ANQGSEA. CDR3 size: 12 residues. Trimming pared 3 bases from V and 2 bases from J, leaving 8 bases between. In nucleotides, the CDR3 is TGCAGCGTTGACAAGGGGCCCTACGAGCAGTACTTC. The encoded protein is CSVDKGPYEQYF.

The rearrangement uses TRBV6-1 and TRBJ2-7, with D perhaps assigned TRBD1 or TRBD2 (6 bases each). The V and J ends lost 2 bases and 7 bases respectively, with 12 bases between them. Looked up from germline, CDR1 is MNHNS and CDR2 is SASEGT. CDR3 size: 13 residues. DNA of the CDR3: TGTGCCAGCAGTGAAAAGGGGGGTTGGGAGCAGTACTTC. Amino acid sequence: CASSEKGGWEQYF.

This chain joins TRBV20-1 and TRBJ1-5, with D uncertain. The V and J ends lost 4 bases and 3 bases respectively, with 10 bases between them. CDR1 and CDR2 (germline): DFQATT, SNEGSKA (reference sequence). This CDR3 has 13 residues. CDR3 bases: TGCAGTGCTAACGATCGGATCAATCAGCCCCAGCATTTT. It is translated as CSANDRINQPQHF.

This clonotype appeared a few times. The chain carries TRBV7-2 and TRBJ2-1; 11 bases align to TRBD2. Germline CDR1 and CDR2: SGHTA and FQGNSA. V lost 2 bases, J lost 10 bases, and 7 bases stayed unmatched. The length of the CDR3 is 15 residues. The CDR3 loop is CASSLLLAGVGEQFF. CDR3 bases: TGTGCCAGCAGCTTATTACTAGCGGGGGTTGGGGAGCAGTTCTTC.

The chain employs TRBV18 and TRBJ2-7, with TRBD1 identical over 8 bases. V gave up 5 bases and J gave up 6 bases; unmatched junction bases: 6. Germline values: CDR1 KGHSH, CDR2 LQKENI. This CDR3 region has 13 residues. CDR3 loop: CASSISRGLEQYF. Written as DNA, the CDR3 is TGTGCCAGCTCAATTTCCAGGGGGCTCGAGCAGTACTTC.

The chain has TRBV12-3 or TRBV12-4 and TRBJ2-5; D unresolved. The CDR3 has 13 amino acids. Trimming stripped 1 base from V and 4 bases from J, with 7 bases between. The CDR3 region is CASSLDGGETQYF. DNA for the CDR3: TGTGCCAGCAGTTTAGATGGTGGAGAGACCCAGTACTTC.

This clonotype was seen a handful of times. The CDR3 region is CSASDRTEAFF. The CDR3 DNA is TGCAGTGCTTCGGACAGGACTGAAGCTTTCTTT. The chain joins TRBV20-1 to TRBJ1-1; 7 bases are shared with TRBD1. Germline assignment: CDR1 DFQATT and CDR2 SNEGSKA (reference sequence). The CDR3 spans 11 residues. Trimming cost V 5 bases and J 5 bases; bases outside gene matches: 2.

In its sample, this clonotype was seen a few times. The J gene is TRBJ1-1, the V gene TRBV7-9; D might be TRBD1 (5 bases). The CDR3 runs 13 residues. Trimming stripped 3 bases from V and 7 bases from J, with 12 bases between. Germline-derived CDR1 and CDR2 are SEHNR and FQNEAQ (reference sequence). CDR3 sequence: CASSLSGESEAFF. The CDR3 DNA is TGTGCCAGCAGCTTGTCGGGGGAGAGTGAAGCTTTCTTT.

CDR3 amino acids: CASSVGEQFF. The CDR3 bases are TGTGCCAGCTCCGTGGGGGAGCAGTTCTTC. The rearrangement links TRBV6-1 to TRBJ2-1; the D is unclear. The CDR3 runs to 10 residues. V was pared by 8 bases and J by 10 bases, with 9 bases between. CDR1 and CDR2 from the germline V gene are MNHNS and SASEGT.

The V and J genes are TRBV6-2 or TRBV6-3 and TRBJ2-2; D might be TRBD2 (5 bases). Trimming took off 6 bases at V and 5 bases at J, with 19 bases between the two ends. The CDR3 is 16 residues long. Germline V gene data show CDR1 as MNHEY and CDR2 as SVGEGT. The CDR3 here is CASRDGLSRRTGELFF. The DNA of the CDR3 is TGTGCCAGCAGGGACGGACTGTCCCGTCGTACCGGGGAGCTGTTTTTT.

The rearrangement links TRBV3-1 to TRBJ2-7, with 7 bases identical to TRBD1. Trimming at V came to 0 bases and at J to 5 bases, leaving 4 bases not matched to a gene. Per germline, CDR1 LGHDT and CDR2 YNNKEL (reference sequence). This CDR3 contains 14 residues. The CDR3 spells CASSQEGQSNEQYF. The CDR3 coding sequence is TGTGCCAGCAGCCAAGAGGGACAGTCGAACGAGCAGTACTTC.

This clonotype was seen a handful of times. This chain connects TRBV6-2 or TRBV6-3 to TRBJ1-5, with D tentatively TRBD1 (5 bases). Between the trimmed V and J ends, which lost 6 bases and 0 bases, there was a span of 15 bases. The CDR3 contains 16 residues. Germline values: CDR1 MNHEY, CDR2 SVGEGT. The CDR3 bases are TGTGCCAGCAGGGCCCCCCGACAGTATAGCAATCAGCCCCAGCATTTT. As protein: CASRAPRQYSNQPQHF.

V and J are TRBV9 and TRBJ2-7; no reliable D call. The germline gives CDR1 SGDLS, CDR2 YYNGEE. This CDR3 comprises 15 residues. V lost 0 bases to trimming and J lost 1 base, with 11 bases between them. The CDR3 reads CASSVAPLGSYEQYF. CDR3 in DNA: TGTGCCAGCAGCGTAGCCCCTCTAGGTTCCTACGAGCAGTACTTC.

This clonotype has at least ten counts. The chain links TRBV12-3 or TRBV12-4 to TRBJ1-2, with TRBD1 identical over 8 bases. J gave up 3 bases and V 5 bases, and 2 bases lay outside the gene matches. The CDR3 length is 13 residues. The CDR3 here is CASSLQGDYGYTF. The CDR3 DNA reads as TGTGCCAGCAGTCTACAGGGGGACTATGGCTACACCTTC.

This clonotype has a handful of counts. The chain employs TRBV20-1 and TRBJ2-2; 9 nucleotides match TRBD2. The ends lost 4 bases at V and 7 bases at J; junction bases unmatched: 13. The CDR3 length is 16 residues. Germline V gene lookup returns CDR1 DFQATT and CDR2 SNEGSKA (reference sequence). CDR3 DNA sequence: TGCAGTGCTATGCCCTCTCGCGGGAGGGCTGGCGGGGAGCTGTTTTTT. Protein product: CSAMPSRGRAGGELFF.

The V and J genes are TRBV7-2 and TRBJ2-1; D is undetermined. The V gene's germline CDR1 is SGHTA and CDR2 FQGNSA. The CDR3 is made up of 15 amino acids. V was shortened by 1 base and J by 5 bases, with 12 bases between the two germline ends. CDR3 sequence (DNA): TGTGCCAGCAGCTTAGGGGCCGGGTTACACAATGAGCAGTTCTTC. It codes for CASSLGAGLHNEQFF.

This clonotype was seen a handful of times. The chain couples TRBV7-2 to TRBJ2-2; D possibly corresponds to TRBD2 (6 bases). CDR1 and CDR2 (germline): SGHTA, FQGNSA. The CDR3 loop spans 15 amino acids. V was trimmed by 5 bases and J by 5 bases, leaving 15 bases between them. CDR3 sequence reads: CASSLGTFGTGELFF. CDR3 nucleotides: TGTGCCAGCAGCCTCGGGACTTTTGGGACCGGGGAGCTGTTTTTT. Using reference TRBV7-2 and TRBJ2-2 for the parts outside the CDR3, the full variable domain is GAGVSQSPSNKVTEKGKDVELRCDPISGHTALYWYRQSLGQGLEFLIYFQGNSAPDKSGLPSDRFSAERTGGSVSTLTIQRTQQEDSAVYLCASSLGTFGTGELFFGEGSRLTVL.

This CDR3 is CASSAGAGLAGGRNEQFF. The CDR3 nucleotides are TGTGCCAGCAGCGCCGGAGCGGGACTAGCGGGAGGGCGGAATGAGCAGTTCTTC. The chain has TRBV9 and TRBJ2-1, with 16 bases identical to TRBD2. Germline values: CDR1 SGDLS, CDR2 YYNGEE. Losses at the gene ends were 3 bases for V and 7 bases for J; bases not matched to a gene: 10. The CDR3 loop spans 18 amino acids.

V is TRBV7-3 and J is TRBJ2-1; 7 positions match TRBD1. The CDR3 consists of 12 residues. With 5 bases clipped from V and 7 bases from J, the junction kept 2 bases outside the gene matches. Per germline, CDR1 SGHTA and CDR2 FQGTGA. CDR3 sequence: CASSPQGNEQFF. The CDR3, as DNA: TGTGCCAGCAGCCCACAGGGGAATGAGCAGTTCTTC.

The chain combines TRBV4-1 with TRBJ1-2; unclear D gene. Trimming removed 4 bases at V and 0 bases at J, with 12 bases between. CDR1 is MGHRA, CDR2 YSYEKL, per germline. The CDR3 extends over 15 amino acids. This CDR3 reads CASSLTTVANYGYTF. The DNA for the CDR3 is TGCGCCAGCAGCCTCACGACCGTAGCTAACTATGGCTACACCTTC.

This clonotype has a handful of counts. The chain links TRBV21-1 to TRBJ1-2. TRBV21-1 counts as a pseudogene. The CDR3 has 14 residues. The CDR3 coding sequence is TGTGCCAGCAGCAAAGGTGGGGTCGTAGGGGGCTACACCTTC. Protein product: CASSKGGVVGGYTF.

This clonotype was picked up a small number of times. The chain combines TRBV30 with TRBJ1-6; a possible D gene is TRBD1 (6 bases). In germline, CDR1 is GTSNPN, CDR2 SVGIG (reference sequence). The CDR3 loop spans 16 amino acids. V was shortened by 5 bases and J by 6 bases, with 20 bases between the two germline ends. The CDR3 sequence is CAWQGGQLISNSPLHF. CDR3 bases: TGTGCCTGGCAGGGAGGACAGTTAATATCTAATTCACCCCTCCACTTT.